The clone carrying this TCR beta chain was seen ten or more times. What it binds is not known. The CDR3 length is 17 residues. Looked up from germline, CDR1 is SGHRS and CDR2 is YFSETQ. The ends were cut back, 2 bases at V and 0 bases at J, with 12 bases in the middle. The data belong to a study of neurological immune-mediated disorders. With 10-nucleotide random UMIs included, cDNA was synthesized by 5'RACE. One entry per CDR3 protein, called by TCRdb with MiXCR from the 5' RACE reads. The sample lists tens of thousands of distinct CDR3 sequences; about 3.3% were seen once. Study-wide points: Among 34 multiple sclerosis patients, phylogenetic grouping put the repertoires of 18 into a single related-CDR3 cluster, a possible signature.

Sample time point: longitudinal time-point 1 (baseline). Unsorted libraries were prepared from 2 million PBMCs held at -80 C. Sample: PBMCs. The V gene is TRBV5-1, the J gene TRBJ2-6; no clear D gene. This TCR was recovered from an older woman with multiple sclerosis. For the CDR3, the DNA is TGCGCCAGCAGCTTTAGGGCGGAAAGCTCTGGGGCCAACGTCCTGACTTTC. Amino acid sequence: CASSFRAESSGANVLTF.